The 23 T cell receptor beta chains below come from one sample, sequenced in a study of human T cells and chemical hapten exposure. One entry per CDR3 protein results from TCRdb running MiXCR on the 5' RACE reads. Found here are more than 75,000 distinct CDR3 sequences, approximately 15% of them singletons; the top ten hold almost 7%. Total RNA was isolated from whole blood that had not been fractionated. The origin of the receptors is a female donor in good health.

The chain combines TRBV11-2 with TRBJ2-3; TRBD2 aligns across 10 bases. V shed 0 bases and J 4 bases; nucleotides not matched to a gene: 13. The length of the CDR3 is 19 residues. Germline V gene data show CDR1 as SGHAT and CDR2 as FQNNGV. CDR3 nucleotide sequence: TGTGCCAGCAGCTTAGATTTGGGACTAGCGAAGGGTGATGCAGATACGCAGTATTTT. Its protein is CASSLDLGLAKGDADTQYF.

In this sample, this clonotype is medium-sized (0.01 to 0.1%). The gene calls are TRBV2 and TRBJ2-3; 8 bases are a match to TRBD1. After removal of 6 bases from V and 4 bases from J, the junction contained 9 bases not matched to a gene. The length of the CDR3 is 15 residues. From germline, CDR1 is SNHLY and CDR2 FYNNEI. Written as DNA, the CDR3 is TGTGCCAGCAGATTAGGACAGGGTTTATCAGATACGCAGTATTTT. Amino acids: CASRLGQGLSDTQYF.

This clonotype has just a few counts. The chain joins TRBV19 to TRBJ1-5; TRBD1 matches 7 bases. CDR3 length equals 13 residues. Trimming cost V 6 bases and J 6 bases; bases outside gene matches: 5. The V gene's germline CDR1 is LNHDA and CDR2 SQIVND (reference sequence). CDR3 region: CASRGTAPQPQHF. The CDR3 DNA follows: TGTGCCAGTAGGGGGACAGCGCCTCAGCCCCAGCATTTT.

A few counts support this clonotype. The V gene is TRBV19, the J gene TRBJ2-2; 8 bases line up with TRBD2. Germline V gene sequence: CDR1 LNHDA, CDR2 SQIVND (reference sequence). There are 17 residues in the CDR3. V lost 5 bases and J lost 0; bases outside the gene matches: 8. The CDR3 DNA follows: TGTGCCAGTAGTGTCCTCCGGGGGGGCGCGAACACCGGGGAGCTGTTTTTT. Protein product: CASSVLRGGANTGELFF.

V and J are TRBV7-2 and TRBJ2-7, with D possibly being TRBD1 or TRBD2 (5 bases each). The V gene's germline CDR1 is SGHTA and CDR2 FQGNSA. The CDR3 extends over 14 amino acids. Trimming left V 5 bases short and J 2 bases short, with 13 bases between. CDR3 DNA: TGTGCCAGCAGCACGTGGGACGGAACCTACGAGCAGTACTTC. Its protein is CASSTWDGTYEQYF.

The genes are TRBV6-1 and TRBJ2-5; D uncertain. Germline V CDR1 and CDR2: MNHNS, SASEGT. Deletions cut 1 base from V and 4 bases from J, with 13 bases between. This CDR3 has 15 residues. The CDR3 region has the DNA TGTGCCAGCAGTGAAGGTTGGTCGACGGCAGAGACCCAGTACTTC. Its translation: CASSEGWSTAETQYF.

This sequence joins TRBV12-3 or TRBV12-4 and TRBJ2-1, with D hard to call. The CDR3 spans 13 residues. V gave up 2 bases and J gave up 4 bases, with 6 bases separating them. The CDR3 here is CASSLTLYNEQFF. CDR3 sequence (DNA): TGTGCCAGCAGTTTAACTTTATACAATGAGCAGTTCTTC.

This clonotype has only a few counts. The chain carries TRBV14 and TRBJ2-3; D might be TRBD2 (6 bases). Trimming took off 1 base at V and 4 bases at J, with 12 bases between the two ends. The CDR3 contains 15 residues. The germline V gene encodes CDR1 SGHDN and CDR2 FVKESK. CDR3 DNA: TGTGCCAGCAGCCAAGCAGGGCGGGGCGCAGATACGCAGTATTTT. This codes for CASSQAGRGADTQYF.

This clonotype was recorded a few times. V gene TRBV28 combines with J gene TRBJ1-2, with D uncertain. From germline, CDR1 is MDHEN and CDR2 SYDVKM. V lost 6 bases and J lost 8, with 25 bases in between. This CDR3 contains 16 residues. Here the CDR3 DNA reads TGTGCCAGCAGAGGATTTCGAGGGTCTACGTCCGGAGGCTACACCTTC. It codes for CASRGFRGSTSGGYTF.

This clonotype was seen a few times. This sequence joins TRBV28 and TRBJ1-2, with D unclear. The CDR3 consists of 13 residues. Between the trimmed V and J ends, which lost 6 bases and 4 bases, there was a span of 12 bases. Per the germline V gene, CDR1 is MDHEN and CDR2 is SYDVKM. CDR3 bases: TGTGCCAGCAGCTACCCCCGGAGCTATGGCTACACCTTC. Translating it yields CASSYPRSYGYTF.

The rearrangement uses TRBV6-5 and TRBJ2-7; a weak D match, TRBD1 (6 bases). V lost 6 bases to trimming and J lost 1 base, with 13 bases between them. Germline V gives CDR1 MNHEY, CDR2 SVGAGI. The CDR3 is 14 amino acids. CDR3 residues: CASSSDRPSYEQYF. DNA of the CDR3: TGTGCCAGCAGCTCTGACAGGCCTTCCTACGAGCAGTACTTC.

The chain combines TRBV28 with TRBJ1-6, with 7 bases that match TRBD1. Trimming at V came to 4 bases and at J to 5 bases, leaving 20 bases not matched to a gene. The germline V gene has CDR1 MDHEN and CDR2 SYDVKM. The CDR3 loop spans 20 amino acids. CDR3 sequence: CASSSIGSWAPGQNNSPLHF. For the CDR3, the DNA is TGTGCCAGCAGTTCTATAGGATCTTGGGCTCCGGGACAGAATAATTCACCCCTCCACTTT.

This clonotype was counted a few times. This chain uses TRBV7-2 with TRBJ2-3, with a tentative D call TRBD2 (5 bases). CDR1 is SGHTA and CDR2 is FQGNSA in the germline V gene. Trimming removed 4 bases from V and 6 bases from J, with 23 bases in between. The length of the CDR3 is 17 residues. The CDR3 DNA follows: TGTGCCAGCAGCTCTCCCCTATCCGGGAAGAAGCATGATACGCAGTATTTT. It specifies CASSSPLSGKKHDTQYF.

This chain joins TRBV15 and TRBJ2-3; TRBD1 might be the D (6 bases). V was pared by 1 base and J by 3 bases, with 11 bases between. This CDR3 comprises 15 residues. Germline lookup yields CDR1 LNHNV and CDR2 YYDKDF (reference sequence). Here the CDR3 reads CATSRATGKTDTQYF. In DNA form, the CDR3 reads TGTGCCACCAGCAGAGCAACAGGGAAGACAGATACGCAGTATTTT.

The table lists this clonotype with many counts. The chain carries TRBV20-1 and TRBJ2-3; tentatively, D is TRBD2 (5 bases). Per germline, CDR1 DFQATT and CDR2 SNEGSKA (reference sequence). The CDR3 spans 15 residues. The V gene lost 3 bases and the J gene lost 3 bases, with 16 bases spanning the gap. CDR3: CSARTEALRTDTQYF. In nucleotides, the CDR3 is TGCAGTGCTAGGACGGAGGCCCTGCGTACAGATACGCAGTATTTT.

This clonotype was counted only a few times. CDR3 bases: TGTGCCAGCAGCTCGGGGACTAGCCCGTCAGTCGAGCAGTTCTTC. It is translated as CASSSGTSPSVEQFF. The chain combines TRBV5-4 with TRBJ2-1, with 9 positions matching TRBD2. J lost 10 bases, V lost 3 bases, and 11 bases had no gene match. The length of the CDR3 is 15 residues. Germline values: CDR1 SGHNT, CDR2 YYREEE (reference sequence).

The V call is TRBV10-3, the J call TRBJ2-6; D gene uncertain. This CDR3 has 15 amino acids. Trimming stripped 5 bases from V and 1 base from J, with 9 bases between. Germline assignment: CDR1 ENHRY and CDR2 SYGVKD. The chain's CDR3 is CAISSTGSGANVLTF. CDR3 nucleotides: TGTGCCATCAGTTCAACTGGGTCTGGGGCCAACGTCCTGACTTTC.

This clonotype was seen a few times. This chain connects TRBV9 to TRBJ1-2, with 12 bases that match TRBD1. The ends lost 1 base at V and 6 bases at J; junction bases unmatched: 4. Per germline, CDR1 SGDLS and CDR2 YYNGEE. The CDR3 covers 15 residues. CDR3 amino acids: CASSVKGQGADGYTF. In DNA, the CDR3 is TGTGCCAGCAGCGTAAAGGGACAGGGGGCTGATGGCTACACCTTC.

The chain uses TRBV18 and TRBJ2-5; 9 nucleotides align to TRBD1. CDR1 and CDR2 from the germline V gene are KGHSH and LQKENI. V was clipped by 4 bases and J by 2 bases; unmatched bases: 2. The CDR3 covers 14 residues. Here the CDR3 reads CASSRDREQETQYF. The CDR3 region has the DNA TGTGCCAGCTCACGGGACAGGGAACAAGAGACCCAGTACTTC.

This clonotype was seen a handful of times. This chain connects TRBV11-1 to TRBJ2-7; 7 bases line up with TRBD2. CDR3 length: 13 amino acids. V shed 8 bases, J shed 1 base, and the junction held 5 bases outside the gene matches. The germline V gene encodes CDR1 SGHAT and CDR2 FQDESV (reference sequence). This CDR3 is CASGRDSSYEQYF. The DNA for the CDR3 is TGTGCCAGCGGGAGGGACTCTTCCTACGAGCAGTACTTC.

The V call is TRBV15, the J call TRBJ1-1; 7 bases align to TRBD1. The germline V gene encodes CDR1 LNHNV and CDR2 YYDKDF (reference sequence). There are 15 residues in the CDR3. V was pared by 0 bases and J by 2 bases, with 3 bases of the junction left unmatched. The DNA for the CDR3 is TGTGCCACCAGCAGAGAAAAGGGGGCAAACACTGAAGCTTTCTTT. Residues: CATSREKGANTEAFF.

Concerning this clonotype itself: An end of the junction differs from the germline gene, which may be a read error. The V gene is TRBV7-9, the J gene TRBJ1-1; 7 bases fit TRBD1. CDR1 is SEHNR and CDR2 is FQNEAQ in the germline V gene (reference sequence). This CDR3 contains 11 residues. The CDR3 region is CASSSTGYKGF. The CDR3 DNA follows: TGTGCCAGCAGCTCGACAGGGTACAAGGGCTTT.

V and J are TRBV5-1 and TRBJ1-4, with D possibly being TRBD1 (5 bases). The CDR3 has 17 amino acids. Trimming stripped 7 bases from V and 0 bases from J, with 19 bases between. Germline CDR1 reads SGHRS; CDR2 reads YFSETQ. In DNA, the CDR3 is TGCGCCAGCTTTACTGGAGGGACGGATGCAACTAATGAAAAACTGTTTTTT. It is translated as CASFTGGTDATNEKLFF. Complete variable domain (other parts from reference TRBV5-1 and TRBJ1-4): KAGVTQTPRYLIKTRGQQVTLSCSPISGHRSVSWYQQTPGQGLQFLFEYFSETQRNKGNFPGRFSGRQFSNSRSEMNVSTLELGDSALYLCASFTGGTDATNEKLFFGSGTQLSVL.